This T cell receptor (beta chain) was recovered during a study of shared clonotypes between healthy human individuals. Overall study findings and caveats: Sharing of clonotypes among donors was expected to vary with sequencing depth.

Of note for this clone: Its antigen is as yet unknown.

A deep-level run was used for the assay. Tens of thousands of T cell genomes, or around 0.2 ug DNA, went into the sorted-subset replicate PCRs. The table came from immunoSEQ multiplex PCR; TCRdb's copy has only in-frame clones and leaves some out. The sample records around 510,000 clones, roughly 95% being singletons. Donors had no recently reported acute infections or vaccinations and were HIV-negative. Sequencing was done on a sample of naive CD4+ T cells sorted from blood. The subset here: CD45RA+ positively selected. The sequence was collected from a woman younger than 45 in good health.

CDR3: CASSLGKGSSGNTIYF. Here the CDR3 DNA reads TGCGCCAGCAGCTTGGGCAAGGGTTCCTCTGGAAACACCATATATTTT. The gene calls are TRBV5-1 and TRBJ1-3, with D unresolved. The CDR3 covers 16 residues. The V gene's germline CDR1 is SGHRS and CDR2 YFSETQ. V gave up 0 bases and J gave up 0 bases, with 10 bases separating them.